The 21 T cell receptor beta chains in this list originate from one sample, sequenced in a study of T cell repertoires in cytomegalovirus infection. TCRdb reprocessed the reads with MiXCR, giving one entry per CDR3 protein. The repertoire holds around 300,000 distinct CDR3 sequences, with 9% to 9.5% as singletons. The sequencing sample was made of PBMCs. Receptors originate from a human donor in good health (CMV status not recorded). Some clones in this sample may be carry-over from other donors' samples.

In this sample, this clonotype turned up many times. The CDR3 here is CASSVRGANSPLHF. The CDR3 DNA sequence: TGTGCCAGCAGCGTAAGAGGGGCTAATTCACCCCTCCACTTT. V and J are TRBV9 and TRBJ1-6, with D maybe TRBD1 (5 bases). The germline V gene has CDR1 SGDLS and CDR2 YYNGEE. This CDR3 is built from 14 residues. The germline V and J ends were trimmed by 1 base and 6 bases, with 8 bases remaining between them.

This clonotype was picked up many times. This chain uses TRBV5-5 with TRBJ2-5; D gene uncertain. The CDR3 length is 12 residues. The V gene lost 4 bases and the J gene lost 7 bases, with 11 bases spanning the gap. Germline V gene data show CDR1 as SGHKS and CDR2 as YYEKEE (reference sequence). CDR3 sequence: CASSLESGTQYF. The DNA for the CDR3 is TGTGCCAGCAGCCTTGAGTCCGGGACCCAGTACTTC.

This clonotype was seen many times. V is TRBV28 and J is TRBJ2-7; no definite D call. Germline CDR1 and CDR2: MDHEN and SYDVKM. Deletions cut 5 bases from V and 1 base from J, with 12 bases between. The CDR3 length is 14 residues. The CDR3 nucleotides read TGTGCCAGCAGTCCCCCCGACGGATCCTACGAGCAGTACTTC. The encoded protein is CASSPPDGSYEQYF.

The V and J genes are TRBV12-3 or TRBV12-4 and TRBJ1-6; D perhaps matches TRBD1 (5 bases). V gave up 5 bases and J gave up 5 bases, with 19 bases separating them. This CDR3 is 17 amino acids long. The CDR3 DNA follows: TGTGCCAGCAGTCCCCCATTCGGAGGGGCTAATAATTCACCCCTCCACTTT. This gives the protein CASSPPFGGANNSPLHF.

This clonotype has a count of ten or more. The rearrangement links TRBV7-9 to TRBJ2-3, with 8 nucleotides matching TRBD1. Germline CDR1 is SEHNR and CDR2 is FQNEAQ (reference sequence). V lost 7 bases and J lost 1; bases outside the gene matches: 7. This CDR3 is built from 15 residues. The CDR3 region has the DNA TGTGCCAGCACCTCGGAGGGACAGGGCACAGATACGCAGTATTTT. Its protein is CASTSEGQGTDTQYF.

The CDR3 reads CASSQNSGLAGGTDTQYF. For the CDR3, the DNA is TGTGCCAGCAGCCAAAACTCCGGACTAGCGGGGGGCACAGATACGCAGTATTTT. This chain connects TRBV14 to TRBJ2-3, with 13 bases identical to TRBD2. The CDR3 runs to 18 residues. CDR1 is SGHDN and CDR2 is FVKESK in the germline V gene. Trimming removed 2 bases from V and 1 base from J; junction bases left unmatched: 6.

CDR3 sequence reads: CAISDSMNTEAFF. Here the CDR3 DNA reads TGTGCCATCTCGGACAGCATGAACACTGAAGCTTTCTTT. The chain carries TRBV24-1 and TRBJ1-1; D is possibly TRBD1 (6 bases). Germline V lookup: CDR1 KGHDR, CDR2 SFDVKD. The length of the CDR3 is 13 residues. Trimming pared 11 bases from V and 0 bases from J, leaving 12 bases between.

The CDR3 loop reads CSARDRSGRDHEQFF. The CDR3 nucleotides are TGCAGTGCTAGAGATCGTAGCGGGAGGGACCATGAGCAGTTCTTC. This sequence joins TRBV20-1 and TRBJ2-1; 11 nucleotides agree with TRBD2. The CDR3 consists of 15 residues. Germline V gene data show CDR1 as DFQATT and CDR2 as SNEGSKA (reference sequence). Germline trimming cut 0 bases from V and 8 bases from J; bases unmatched to any gene: 6.

This clonotype came up a few times. The rearrangement uses TRBV10-3 and TRBJ2-1; D is unresolved. The CDR3 extends over 13 amino acids. With 8 bases removed from V and 1 base from J, the gap between germline ends came to 9 bases. Germline CDR1 ENHRY, CDR2 SYGVKD. Written as DNA, the CDR3 is TGTGCCATCGGAAAGGAGTCCTACAATGAGCAGTTCTTC. As protein: CAIGKESYNEQFF.

This clonotype was picked up many times. The genes are TRBV7-2 and TRBJ1-2; D is ambiguous. V was trimmed by 5 bases and J by 5 bases, leaving 15 bases between them. The CDR3 sequence is 14 residues long. Germline CDR1 SGHTA, CDR2 FQGNSA. Written as DNA, the CDR3 is TGTGCCAGCAGCCGACAAGCTGACCTTTATGGCTACACCTTC. It specifies CASSRQADLYGYTF.

This clonotype was recorded many times. The chain recombines TRBV7-2 with TRBJ2-7; D unresolved. The V end lost 1 base, the J end lost 6 bases, and 16 bases lay between the germline ends. This CDR3 is 15 amino acids long. Germline V gene lookup returns CDR1 SGHTA and CDR2 FQGNSA. This CDR3 reads CASSLVRTTLSEQYF. The CDR3 bases are TGTGCCAGCAGCTTAGTAAGGACCACGCTTTCCGAGCAGTACTTC. Drawing the rest from reference TRBV7-2 and TRBJ2-7, the complete variable domain is GAGVSQSPSNKVTEKGKDVELRCDPISGHTALYWYRQSLGQGLEFLIYFQGNSAPDKSGLPSDRFSAERTGGSVSTLTIQRTQQEDSAVYLCASSLVRTTLSEQYFGPGTRLTVT.

This clonotype was detected only a few times. V is TRBV27 and J is TRBJ2-5; D remains ambiguous. The CDR3 extends over 14 amino acids. V gave up 0 bases and J gave up 1 base, with 6 bases separating them. Germline lookup yields CDR1 MNHEY and CDR2 SMNVEV (reference sequence). The chain's CDR3 is CASSLSRVQETQYF. The CDR3 bases are TGTGCCAGCAGTTTATCGCGAGTCCAAGAGACCCAGTACTTC.

This clonotype was detected many times. The V and J genes are TRBV7-2 and TRBJ2-7, with D maybe TRBD1 (6 bases). Trimming removed 4 bases from V and 3 bases from J, with 16 bases in between. This CDR3 spans 15 amino acids. CDR1 and CDR2 from the germline V gene are SGHTA and FQGNSA. CDR3 nucleotide sequence: TGTGCCAGCAGCTCCGGGACACCCCCTTTCTACGAGCAGTACTTC. It encodes CASSSGTPPFYEQYF.

V is TRBV12-3 or TRBV12-4 and J is TRBJ2-3, with a weak D call TRBD2 (5 bases). CDR3 length: 13 residues. V lost 4 bases and J 4 bases, leaving 9 bases between the germline ends. The CDR3 is CASSSTSSDTQYF. CDR3 DNA sequence: TGTGCCAGCAGTTCAACTAGTTCAGATACGCAGTATTTT.

This clonotype was seen more than once but under ten times. The rearrangement joins TRBV10-3 to TRBJ2-3; a weak D match, TRBD2 (5 bases). In germline, CDR1 is ENHRY, CDR2 SYGVKD. The CDR3 spans 18 residues. V was shortened by 3 bases and J by 0 bases, with 19 bases between the two germline ends. The CDR3 DNA sequence: TGTGCCATCAGTGAAACCGGGGAGAGCCTAACTAGCACAGATACGCAGTATTTT. Amino acids: CAISETGESLTSTDTQYF.

This clonotype occurred many times. The chain combines TRBV7-2 with TRBJ2-2, with unresolved D. Trimming left V 4 bases short and J 6 bases short, with 9 bases between. Looked up from germline, CDR1 is SGHTA and CDR2 is FQGNSA. The CDR3 totals 13 residues. The CDR3 DNA reads TGTGCCAGCAGCTGGGATTCGCCCGGGGAGCTGTTTTTT. This codes for CASSWDSPGELFF.

The chain employs TRBV27 and TRBJ1-1; D is perhaps TRBD1 (5 bases). This CDR3 region has 14 residues. V lost 1 base and J lost 7, with 13 bases in between. Germline lookup yields CDR1 MNHEY and CDR2 SMNVEV (reference sequence). CDR3 nucleotide sequence: TGTGCCAGCAGTTTATATAGGGACTCACTTGAAGCTTTCTTT. This encodes CASSLYRDSLEAFF.

The table lists this clonotype with a few counts. This sequence joins TRBV20-1 and TRBJ2-7; 10 nucleotides line up with TRBD2. CDR3 length equals 13 residues. Germline V gene data show CDR1 as DFQATT and CDR2 as SNEGSKA (reference sequence). The V and J ends lost 5 bases and 4 bases, in that order; junction bases with no gene match: 5. CDR3: CSASSGGAYEQYF. DNA for the CDR3: TGCAGTGCTTCTAGCGGGGGTGCGTACGAGCAGTACTTC.

This clonotype was found many times. V gene TRBV28 combines with J gene TRBJ2-7; D is unresolved. Between the trimmed V and J ends, which lost 2 bases and 3 bases, there was a span of 14 bases. CDR1 MDHEN and CDR2 SYDVKM come from the germline V gene. The CDR3 runs to 15 residues. The CDR3 protein is CASSLQAVVNYEQYF. The DNA for the CDR3 is TGTGCCAGCAGTTTACAGGCGGTCGTTAACTACGAGCAGTACTTC.

CDR3 in amino acids: CAPQLHNQPQHF. The CDR3 DNA is TGCGCCCCCCAACTTCATAATCAGCCCCAGCATTTT. This sequence joins TRBV23-1 and TRBJ1-5; D is unclear. TRBV23-1 belongs to the ORF category, with a function that is uncertain. The CDR3 is made up of 12 amino acids. The V end was cut by 11 bases, the J end by 4 bases, with 12 bases between.

In the case of this clonotype: This could be a read error, since a much larger clone is one nucleotide away. J is TRBJ2-2 and V is TRBV6-1; D is unresolved. This CDR3 region has 16 residues. Germline lookup yields CDR1 MNHNS and CDR2 SASEGT. The CDR3 bases are TGTGCCAGCACTGAAGCGCCCCTGACGATCACCGGGGAGCTGTTTTTT. This translates into CASTEAPLTITGELFF.